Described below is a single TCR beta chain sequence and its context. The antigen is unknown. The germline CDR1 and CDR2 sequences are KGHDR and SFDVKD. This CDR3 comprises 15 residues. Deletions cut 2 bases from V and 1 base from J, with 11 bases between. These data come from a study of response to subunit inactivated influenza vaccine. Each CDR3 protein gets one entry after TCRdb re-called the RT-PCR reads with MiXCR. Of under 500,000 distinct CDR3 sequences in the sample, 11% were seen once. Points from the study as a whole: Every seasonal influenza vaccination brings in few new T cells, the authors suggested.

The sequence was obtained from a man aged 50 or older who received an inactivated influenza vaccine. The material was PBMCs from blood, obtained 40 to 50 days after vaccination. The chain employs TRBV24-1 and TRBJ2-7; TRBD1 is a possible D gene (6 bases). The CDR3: CATSDSQGLSYEQYF. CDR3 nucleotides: TGTGCCACCAGTGATTCGCAGGGGTTGTCCTACGAGCAGTACTTC.